These 27 T cell receptor beta chains were sequenced from one sample in a study of cytomegalovirus exposure and HLA in healthy donors. The PCR had 60 Vbeta and 13 Jbeta primers. The assay was immunoSEQ multiplex PCR, and TCRdb's table has in-frame clones only and misses some. The sample lists approximately 180,000 clones; 70% to 85% were seen once. The sample consisted of PBMCs. The receptors here all came from a man aged 18 to 35 in good health and CMV-seronegative.

In its sample, this clone was seen once. The chain is built from TRBV27 and TRBJ1-6; 7 nucleotides match TRBD1. V dropped 0 bases and J dropped 5; count of bases not matched to a gene: 1. In germline, CDR1 is MNHEY, CDR2 SMNVEV (reference sequence). CDR3 length: 15 amino acids. The CDR3 here is CASSLSGTDNSPLHF. Here the CDR3 DNA reads TGTGCCAGCAGTTTATCCGGGACAGATAATTCACCCCTCCACTTT.

Points on this clone: Other DNA sequences of this sample code for an identical CDR3. The CDR3 protein is CASSESTGGLTEAFF. The CDR3 DNA sequence: TGCGCCAGCAGCGAAAGCACTGGAGGTTTGACTGAAGCTTTCTTT. The rearrangement uses TRBV5-1 and TRBJ1-1, with no clear D. CDR1 is SGHRS, CDR2 YFSETQ, per germline. CDR3 length: 15 amino acids. Trimming took off 4 bases at V and 5 bases at J, with 18 bases between the two ends.

The rearrangement links TRBV11-3 to TRBJ1-1; no definite D call. The CDR3 is 15 amino acids. From germline, CDR1 is SGHNT and CDR2 YENEEA. Deletions cut 1 base from V and 8 bases from J, with 17 bases between. CDR3 in DNA: TGTGCCAGCAGCTTAGGTCGACGGGATAGAGGCGAAGCTTTCTTT. This encodes CASSLGRRDRGEAFF.

The table lists this clone with a few counts. This chain uses TRBV6-5 with TRBJ2-2; D uncertain. This CDR3 comprises 14 residues. V shed 0 bases and J shed 4 bases, with 6 bases lying between them. Germline-derived CDR1 and CDR2 are MNHEY and SVGAGI. The DNA of the CDR3 is TGTGCCAGCAGTTACTCCGACATCACCGGGGAGCTGTTTTTT. Encoded protein: CASSYSDITGELFF.

The V call is TRBV14, the J call TRBJ2-1; D unresolved. Germline V gene data show CDR1 as SGHDN and CDR2 as FVKESK. V lost 5 bases, J lost 8 bases, and 10 bases lay in between. The CDR3 runs 12 residues. The DNA for the CDR3 is TGTGCCAGCAGCAACGGTGTGCATGAGCAGTTCTTC. Its translation: CASSNGVHEQFF.

This clone was observed a handful of times. The rearrangement links TRBV9 to TRBJ2-3; TRBD2 matches at 12 bases. J was trimmed by 2 bases and V by 3 bases; bases with no gene match: 4. CDR3 size: 16 residues. Per germline, CDR1 SGDLS and CDR2 YYNGEE. The CDR3 loop is CASSGRLAGVTDTQYF. CDR3 bases: TGTGCCAGCAGCGGGAGACTAGCGGGAGTCACAGATACGCAGTATTTT. The full variable domain, with the rest looked up from reference TRBV9 and TRBJ2-3, is DSGVTQTPKHLITATGQRVTLRCSPRSGDLSVYWYQQSLDQGLQFLIQYYNGEERAKGNILERFSAQQFPDLHSELNLSSLELGDSALYFCASSGRLAGVTDTQYFGPGTRLTVL.

V usage is TRBV9 and J usage is TRBJ1-3; D call uncertain. CDR3 length: 13 amino acids. V was shortened by 3 bases and J by 3 bases, with 7 bases between the two germline ends. Germline V CDR1 and CDR2: SGDLS, YYNGEE. The CDR3 DNA reads as TGTGCCAGCAGCGCCTCCGGTGGAAACACCATATATTTT. Amino acids: CASSASGGNTIYF.

The chain uses TRBV7-8 and TRBJ2-1; 7 bases map to TRBD2. This CDR3 spans 18 amino acids. Germline V gene data show CDR1 as SGHVS and CDR2 as FQNEAQ. V lost 3 bases to trimming and J lost 1 base; unmatched junction nucleotides: 12. CDR3 bases: TGTGCCAGCAGCTTCATCCGGGCGGGACTATCTTCCTACAATGAGCAGTTCTTC. Translation gives CASSFIRAGLSSYNEQFF. The full variable domain, in which reference TRBV7-8 and TRBJ2-1 provide the parts outside the CDR3, is GAGVSQSPRYKVAKRGQDVALRCDPISGHVSLFWYQQALGQGPEFLTYFQNEAQLDKSGLPSDRFFAERPEGSVSTLKIQRTQQEDSAVYLCASSFIRAGLSSYNEQFFGPGTRLTVL.

The chain joins TRBV4-1 to TRBJ2-7; 8 nucleotides align to TRBD1. This CDR3 comprises 14 residues. CDR1 and CDR2 (germline): MGHRA, YSYEKL. The V and J ends lost 4 bases and 2 bases, in that order; junction bases with no gene match: 4. CDR3 in DNA: TGCGCCAGCAGCCCCCCGGGACAGGCCTACGAGCAGTACTTC. This codes for CASSPPGQAYEQYF.

The chain is built from TRBV6-1 and TRBJ1-6; tentative D call: TRBD1 (6 bases). CDR3 length: 14 residues. Per the germline V gene, CDR1 is MNHNS and CDR2 is SASEGT. The V end was cut by 2 bases, the J end by 10 bases, with 12 bases between. The CDR3 nucleotides are TGTGCCAGCAGTGAAACAGGGTCACGGTCACCCCTCCACTTT. This translates into CASSETGSRSPLHF.

In this sample, this clone turned up once. V gene TRBV11-1 combines with J gene TRBJ2-7; D possibly corresponds to TRBD2 (5 bases). V was shortened by 10 bases and J by 0 bases, with 13 bases between the two germline ends. The CDR3 is made up of 13 amino acids. Germline CDR1 SGHAT, CDR2 FQDESV (reference sequence). The CDR3 region is CAISDGSSYEQYF. DNA for the CDR3: TGTGCCATCAGTGATGGGAGCTCCTACGAGCAGTACTTC.

The rearrangement links TRBV7-9 to TRBJ1-1; D is possibly TRBD1 (5 bases). Germline CDR1 and CDR2: SEHNR and FQNEAQ (reference sequence). The length of the CDR3 is 15 residues. Trimming stripped 6 bases from V and 3 bases from J, with 17 bases between. CDR3 amino acids: CASSSLSRAHTEAFF. The CDR3 DNA sequence: TGTGCCAGCAGTTCCTTGAGCAGGGCCCACACTGAAGCTTTCTTT.

The rearrangement links TRBV5-1 to TRBJ2-2, with D perhaps TRBD1 (5 bases). Trimming left V 0 bases short and J 6 bases short, with 12 bases between. The germline V gene has CDR1 SGHRS and CDR2 YFSETQ. The CDR3 extends over 15 amino acids. CDR3: CASSLGPGNPGELFF. The CDR3 region has the DNA TGCGCCAGCAGCTTGGGTCCAGGGAATCCCGGGGAGCTGTTTTTT.

This chain uses TRBV11-2 with TRBJ1-2, with D tentatively TRBD1 (6 bases). The V end was cut by 3 bases, the J end by 3 bases, with 8 bases between. CDR1 is SGHAT, CDR2 FQNNGV, per germline. CDR3 length: 13 amino acids. The CDR3 spells CASSFKGDYGYTF. The DNA for the CDR3 is TGTGCCAGCAGCTTTAAGGGGGACTATGGCTACACCTTC. Using reference TRBV11-2 and TRBJ1-2 for the parts outside the CDR3, the full variable domain is EAGVAQSPRYKIIEKRQSVAFWCNPISGHATLYWYQQILGQGPKLLIQFQNNGVVDDSQLPKDRFSAERLKGVDSTLKIQPAKLEDSAVYLCASSFKGDYGYTFGSGTRLTVV.

The chain recombines TRBV19 with TRBJ1-2, with TRBD1 matching 10 bases. Per germline, CDR1 LNHDA and CDR2 SQIVND (reference sequence). The CDR3 is 18 residues long. The J segment lost 8 bases and the V segment lost 3 bases, leaving 18 bases of the junction unmatched. The CDR3 sequence: CASSIISVMGQGTYGYTF. In nucleotides, the CDR3 is TGTGCCAGTAGTATCATTTCAGTTATGGGACAGGGGACTTACGGCTACACCTTC.

The chain uses TRBV7-2 and TRBJ1-2, with 9 bases lining up with TRBD1. Germline V gene sequence: CDR1 SGHTA, CDR2 FQGNSA. V was pared by 5 bases and J by 2 bases, with 6 bases of the junction left unmatched. There are 15 residues in the CDR3. As DNA, the CDR3 is TGTGCCAGCAGCCCAGGGACAGGGATCAACTATGGCTACACCTTC. It codes for CASSPGTGINYGYTF.

V and J are TRBV7-9 and TRBJ2-1, with D perhaps TRBD2 (5 bases). V was trimmed by 6 bases and J by 6 bases, leaving 15 bases between them. The CDR3 length is 14 residues. Germline loops: CDR1 SEHNR, CDR2 FQNEAQ (reference sequence). CDR3 sequence: CASRKAAGGNEQFF. CDR3 coding DNA: TGTGCCAGCAGAAAAGCGGCTGGAGGCAATGAGCAGTTCTTC.

The chain carries TRBV2 and TRBJ2-7; 11 bases map to TRBD2. This CDR3 contains 15 residues. V was clipped by 4 bases and J by 7 bases; unmatched bases: 9. Germline V gene sequence: CDR1 SNHLY, CDR2 FYNNEI. CDR3 nucleotide sequence: TGTGCCAGCAGTGTAATAGCGGGGGGGCCCGGAGAGCAGTACTTC. Protein product: CASSVIAGGPGEQYF.

The J gene is TRBJ2-5, the V gene TRBV9; D is undetermined. TRBJ2-7 matches the DNA end more closely, so the J call is doubtful. The CDR3 length is 13 residues. CDR1 is SGDLS, CDR2 YYNGEE, per germline. The chain's CDR3 is CASSGSGSYEQYF. The CDR3 DNA reads as TGTGCCAGCAGCGGTTCCGGGTCCTACGAGCAGTACTTC.

The V and J genes are TRBV2 and TRBJ2-5, with unresolved D. CDR1 is SNHLY and CDR2 is FYNNEI in the germline V gene. The CDR3 length is 13 residues. V was cut by 6 bases and J by 4 bases, with 12 bases left in between. This CDR3 is CASSLIGLETQYF. In DNA form, the CDR3 reads TGTGCCAGCAGCCTTATTGGGCTAGAGACCCAGTACTTC.

This chain connects TRBV5-6 to TRBJ2-1; D is possibly TRBD2 (5 bases). V was shortened by 0 bases and J by 6 bases, with 10 bases between the two germline ends. CDR1 is SGHDT and CDR2 is YYEEEE in the germline V gene. CDR3 length: 14 amino acids. The CDR3 here is CASSLDYRGNEQFF. In nucleotides, the CDR3 is TGTGCCAGCAGCTTGGACTACCGGGGCAATGAGCAGTTCTTC.

CDR3 nucleotide sequence: TGTGCCAGCAGTCCGGACAGCCAAGAGACCCAGTACTTC. Translating gives CASSPDSQETQYF. The chain couples TRBV2 to TRBJ2-5; a possible D gene is TRBD1 (6 bases). Trimming shortened V by 5 bases and J by 1 base, and 8 bases separated the two germline ends. This CDR3 region has 13 residues. Germline V gene sequence: CDR1 SNHLY, CDR2 FYNNEI.

The V call is TRBV28, the J call TRBJ1-1, with 7 bases fitting TRBD1. The ends lost 4 bases at V and 7 bases at J; junction bases unmatched: 9. The CDR3 covers 14 residues. Per germline, CDR1 MDHEN and CDR2 SYDVKM. The CDR3 loop is CASSSPTGDLEAFF. The CDR3 DNA follows: TGTGCCAGCAGTTCACCTACAGGGGACCTTGAAGCTTTCTTT.

The chain joins TRBV2 to TRBJ1-5; D is uncertain. Germline V gene data show CDR1 as SNHLY and CDR2 as FYNNEI. The CDR3 consists of 12 residues. Trimming shortened V by 6 bases and J by 1 base, and 4 bases separated the two germline ends. The CDR3 sequence is CASRESNQPQHF. The CDR3 nucleotides are TGTGCCAGCAGGGAGAGCAATCAGCCCCAGCATTTT. Complete variable domain (other parts from reference TRBV2 and TRBJ1-5): EPEVTQTPSHQVTQMGQEVILRCVPISNHLYFYWYRQILGQKVEFLVSFYNNEISEKSEIFDDQFSVERPDGSNFTLKIRSTKLEDSAMYFCASRESNQPQHFGDGTRLSIL.

The J gene is TRBJ1-1, the V gene TRBV6-1; 9 bases agree with TRBD1. Germline CDR1 and CDR2: MNHNS and SASEGT. The CDR3 loop spans 13 amino acids. V was pared by 7 bases and J by 4 bases, with 4 bases of the junction left unmatched. This CDR3 is CASILTGGTEAFF. The CDR3 region has the DNA TGTGCCAGCATTTTGACAGGGGGCACTGAAGCTTTCTTT.

V usage is TRBV11-2 and J usage is TRBJ2-1; the D gene is possibly TRBD2 (5 bases). CDR3 length: 13 residues. Germline loops: CDR1 SGHAT, CDR2 FQNNGV. Trimming cost V 2 bases and J 8 bases, with 10 bases left between them. The DNA for the CDR3 is TGTGCCAGCAGCTTAACTCTAGCCTATGAGCAGTTCTTC. The encoded protein is CASSLTLAYEQFF.

The chain combines TRBV30 with TRBJ2-1; D may be TRBD1 (5 bases). The CDR3 consists of 14 residues. With 3 bases removed from V and 3 bases from J, the gap between germline ends came to 12 bases. CDR1 and CDR2 (germline): GTSNPN, SVGIG (reference sequence). The CDR3 loop reads CAWRSRVLYNEQFF. The CDR3 DNA follows: TGTGCCTGGAGGAGCAGGGTCCTCTACAATGAGCAGTTCTTC.